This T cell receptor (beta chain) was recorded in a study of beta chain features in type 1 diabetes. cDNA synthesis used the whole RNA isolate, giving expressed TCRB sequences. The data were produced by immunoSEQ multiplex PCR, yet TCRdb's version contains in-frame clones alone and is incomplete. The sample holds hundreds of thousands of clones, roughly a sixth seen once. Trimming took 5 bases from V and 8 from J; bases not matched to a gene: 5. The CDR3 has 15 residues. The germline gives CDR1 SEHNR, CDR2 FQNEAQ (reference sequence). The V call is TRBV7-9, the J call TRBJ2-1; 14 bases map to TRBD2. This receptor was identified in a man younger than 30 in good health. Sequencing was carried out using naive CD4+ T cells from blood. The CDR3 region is CASSRTSGRWDEQFF. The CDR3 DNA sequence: TGTGCCAGCAGCCGGACTAGCGGGAGGTGGGATGAGCAGTTCTTC.